A selection of T cell receptor beta chains follows, all from one sample in a study of shared clonotypes between healthy human individuals. Sequenced by immunoSEQ multiplex PCR; TCRdb stores in-frame clones only, minus some. The sample yields about 1,900,000 clones, roughly 95% seen once. The sample consisted of naive CD8+ T cells sorted from blood. The receptors were sampled from a man younger than 30 in good health. Each CDR3 is given with its conserved first and last residue. A D gene is named only where the DNA matches it firmly. Expanded clones get a size class; other rows say once, few or many, or leave the size out.

D	V	size	J	DNA	CDR3
TRBD2	TRBV4-2	.	TRBJ2-7	TGTGCCAGCAGCCAAGATAGCGGTAGCGGGGGTTACGAGCAGTACTTC	CASSQDSGSGGYEQYF
.	TRBV21-1	.	TRBJ2-7	TGTGCCAGCAGCAAAGACCATAGGGGCGGACTAGCGGTTTCCTACGAGCAGTACTTC	CASSKDHRGGLAVSYEQYF
TRBD1	TRBV9	.	TRBJ2-7	TGTGCCAGCAGCCCGACAGGGGGGAGCGGAACCTACGAGCAGTACTTC	CASSPTGGSGTYEQYF
.	TRBV28	.	TRBJ1-2	TGTGCCAGCAGTCCGAACACTCTAGACAGGAGACTATATGGCTACACCTTC	CASSPNTLDRRLYGYTF
TRBD2	TRBV7-9	.	TRBJ2-1	TGTGCCAGCAGCTTAGCTAGCGGGACTAACAATGAGCAGTTCTTC	CASSLASGTNNEQFF
TRBD1	TRBV2	.	TRBJ1-1	TGTGCCAGCCGAGAGACCGGGACAGGGAAGAACACTGAAGCTTTCTTT	CASRETGTGKNTEAFF
.	TRBV6-5	.	TRBJ2-1	TGTGCCAGCAGTTACGGGCAGAGCTCCTACAATGAGCAGTTCTTC	CASSYGQSSYNEQFF
TRBD1	TRBV4-3	once	TRBJ2-7	TGCGCCAGCAGCCAAGTGGGGACAGACAACGAGCAGTACTTC	CASSQVGTDNEQYF
.	TRBV4-1	.	TRBJ2-1	TGCGCCAGCAGCCAAGACCCACAGGGTACCAATGAGCAGTTCTTC	CASSQDPQGTNEQFF
.	TRBV14	once	TRBJ2-4	TGTGCCAGCAGCCAGGAGGGTGAGGGATCCAAAAACATTCAGTACTTC	CASSQEGEGSKNIQYF
TRBD1	TRBV9	.	TRBJ2-7	TGTGCCAGCAGCGAGGGGGCCTCTAACGAGCAGTACTTC	CASSEGASNEQYF
.	TRBV30	.	TRBJ1-2	TGTGCCTGGAGTGTACCGGCGGGGGCACCTAACTATGGCTACACCTTC	CAWSVPAGAPNYGYTF
TRBD1	TRBV2	.	TRBJ2-2	TGTGCCAGCACTGGGACAGGGGACACCGGGGAGCTGTTTTTT	CASTGTGDTGELFF
.	TRBV19	.	TRBJ2-2	TGTGCCAGTAGGGAGAGGGGCACCGGGGAGCTGTTTTTT	CASRERGTGELFF
.	TRBV29-1	.	TRBJ2-1	TGCAGCCTAGGGGCTGGGGAAGAGTCTGAGCAGTTCTTC	CSLGAGEESEQFF
.	TRBV4-1	.	TRBJ2-2	TGCGCCAGCAGCCAGGACGGAAGAGGGGAGCTGTTTTTT	CASSQDGRGELFF
.	TRBV2	.	TRBJ1-2	TGTGCCAGCAGTGAAGTAGGGAGGACGGGAGTCTATGGCTACACCTTC	CASSEVGRTGVYGYTF
.	TRBV9	.	TRBJ2-7	TGTGCCAGCAGCGTAGCCCCGGGAACCTACGAGCAGTACTTC	CASSVAPGTYEQYF